The source of this T cell receptor (beta chain) is a study of blood T cell repertoires in COVID-19. Study information: The study drew acute and convalescent COVID-19 samples from the United States, Italy and Spain. Nucleic acid was either cDNA or gDNA, and it came from T cells, B-cell-depleted T cells, or PBMCs.

In the source study's methods: Amplifying reference gene primers gave estimates of nucleated cell counts. Clones were sequenced by immunoSEQ multiplex PCR, and TCRdb holds only the in-frame ones, with some missing. D and trimming were read from the DNA, whereas the V and J calls and clone size are those reported in that table. The data hold some 50,000 clones, with about 86% observed a single time. The sequenced sample was PBMCs or T cells enriched from blood (not recorded which). The receptor was isolated from a woman in her forties or fifties who had recovered from COVID-19.

CDR3 protein: CASSSRTVEQFF. CDR3 in DNA: TGTGCCAGCAGTTCTCGGACAGTAGAGCAGTTCTTC. The rearrangement uses TRBV6-2 or TRBV6-3 and TRBJ2-1; D possibly corresponds to TRBD1 (6 bases). The germline V gene has CDR1 MNHEY and CDR2 SVGEGT. This CDR3 is built from 12 residues. V lost 4 bases to trimming and J lost 10 bases, with 11 bases between them.